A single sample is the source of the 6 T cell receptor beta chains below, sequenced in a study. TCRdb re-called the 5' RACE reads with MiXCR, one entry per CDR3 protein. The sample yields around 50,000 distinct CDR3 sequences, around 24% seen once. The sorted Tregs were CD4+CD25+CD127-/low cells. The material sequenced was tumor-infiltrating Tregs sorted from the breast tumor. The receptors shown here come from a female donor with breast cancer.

CDR3 amino acids: CASSAPGQALDTQYF. DNA for the CDR3: TGTGCCAGCAGCGCTCCGGGACAGGCCTTGGATACGCAGTATTTT. The chain couples TRBV5-8 to TRBJ2-3; TRBD1 agrees at 8 bases. The V gene end was trimmed by 4 bases and the J gene end by 6 bases; junction bases not matched to a gene: 10. The length of the CDR3 is 15 residues. CDR1 and CDR2 from the germline V gene are SGHTS and YDEGEE.

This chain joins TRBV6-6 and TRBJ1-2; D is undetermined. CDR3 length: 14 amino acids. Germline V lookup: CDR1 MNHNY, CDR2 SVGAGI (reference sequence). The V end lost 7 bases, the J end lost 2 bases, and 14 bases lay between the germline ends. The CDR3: CASNVRAQNYGYTF. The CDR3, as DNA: TGTGCCAGCAATGTGCGGGCGCAAAACTATGGCTACACCTTC.

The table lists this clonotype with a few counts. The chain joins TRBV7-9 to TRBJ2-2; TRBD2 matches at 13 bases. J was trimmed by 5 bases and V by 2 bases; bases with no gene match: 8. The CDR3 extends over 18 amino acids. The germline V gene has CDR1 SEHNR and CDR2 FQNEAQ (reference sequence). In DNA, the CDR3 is TGTGCCAGCAGCTTATCGGGACTAGCGGGGTTGTGGACCGGGGAGCTGTTTTTT. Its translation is CASSLSGLAGLWTGELFF.

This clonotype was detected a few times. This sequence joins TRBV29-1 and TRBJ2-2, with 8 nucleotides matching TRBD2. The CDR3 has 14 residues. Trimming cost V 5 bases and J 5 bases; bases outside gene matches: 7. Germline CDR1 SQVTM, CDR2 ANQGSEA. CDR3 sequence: CSVRAGVKTGELFF. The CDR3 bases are TGCAGCGTTCGAGCGGGAGTGAAAACCGGGGAGCTGTTTTTT.

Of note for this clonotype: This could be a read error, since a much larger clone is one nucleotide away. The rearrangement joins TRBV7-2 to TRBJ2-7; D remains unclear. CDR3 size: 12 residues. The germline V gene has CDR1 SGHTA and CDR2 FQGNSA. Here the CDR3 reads CANSQVSYEQYF. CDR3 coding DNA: TGTGCCAACAGCCAAGTCTCCTACGAGCAGTACTTC.

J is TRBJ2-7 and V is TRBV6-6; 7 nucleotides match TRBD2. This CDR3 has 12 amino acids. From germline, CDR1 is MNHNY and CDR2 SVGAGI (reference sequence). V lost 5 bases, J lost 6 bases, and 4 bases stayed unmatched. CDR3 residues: CASSTRTSEQYF. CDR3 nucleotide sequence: TGTGCCAGCAGTACCCGGACTAGCGAGCAGTACTTC.